These 19 T cell receptor beta chains originate from one sample sequenced in a study of T-cell memory formation after mild COVID-19. Each CDR3 protein is one row after TCRdb ran MiXCR on the 5' RACE reads. The sample yields approximately 300,000 distinct CDR3 sequences, 15% seen once. Sequenced sample: PBMCs or a T cell subset sorted from them (not recorded which). The receptors shown here come from a man aged 18 to 29 who had mild COVID-19 (a few samples of this study predate the infection). Cell type and time point are not known.

The chain links TRBV28 to TRBJ1-6; TRBD1 aligns across 9 bases. From germline, CDR1 is MDHEN and CDR2 SYDVKM. This CDR3 region has 14 residues. The ends lost 4 bases at V and 9 bases at J; junction bases unmatched: 4. CDR3 coding DNA: TGTGCCAGCAGTTGGACAGGGGAGACTTCACCCCTCCACTTT. Translating it yields CASSWTGETSPLHF.

This clonotype was recorded many times. The chain couples TRBV4-2 to TRBJ2-1; 9 bases are shared with TRBD2. Looked up from germline, CDR1 is LGHNA and CDR2 is YNFKEQ. This CDR3 has 16 residues. The V segment lost 0 bases and the J segment 9 bases; nucleotides outside the gene matches: 9. In DNA, the CDR3 is TGTGCCAGCAGCCAAGATAGGGCGGGGGGGCTGAGTGAGCAGTTCTTC. Amino acid sequence: CASSQDRAGGLSEQFF.

This clonotype was seen many times. The CDR3 spells CASSLRPTGEETQYF. In nucleotides, the CDR3 is TGCGCCAGCAGCTTGCGGCCTACAGGGGAAGAGACCCAGTACTTC. The gene calls are TRBV5-1 and TRBJ2-5, with 7 nucleotides matching TRBD1. CDR1 SGHRS and CDR2 YFSETQ come from the germline V gene. CDR3 length: 15 amino acids. The V gene end was trimmed by 1 base and the J gene end by 3 bases; junction bases not matched to a gene: 6. Complete variable domain (other parts from reference TRBV5-1 and TRBJ2-5): KAGVTQTPRYLIKTRGQQVTLSCSPISGHRSVSWYQQTPGQGLQFLFEYFSETQRNKGNFPGRFSGRQFSNSRSEMNVSTLELGDSALYLCASSLRPTGEETQYFGPGTRLLVL.

This rearrangement joins TRBV7-2 to TRBJ1-5; 10 nucleotides agree with TRBD1. V was clipped by 0 bases and J by 2 bases; unmatched bases: 4. Germline CDR1 and CDR2: SGHTA and FQGNSA. The CDR3 contains 17 residues. CDR3 region: CASSLAEDRGGNQPQHF. In DNA form, the CDR3 reads TGTGCCAGCAGCTTAGCTGAGGACAGGGGGGGCAATCAGCCCCAGCATTTT.

A few counts support this clonotype. The rearrangement joins TRBV7-2 to TRBJ2-3; no firm D call. The CDR3 loop spans 13 amino acids. V lost 5 bases and J lost 2, with 8 bases in between. The germline V gene encodes CDR1 SGHTA and CDR2 FQGNSA. In DNA, the CDR3 is TGTGCCAGCAGCCCGTATCTCACAGATACGCAGTATTTT. Protein: CASSPYLTDTQYF.

The genes are TRBV29-1 and TRBJ2-2; 8 nucleotides agree with TRBD2. The CDR3 has 13 amino acids. Germline V lookup: CDR1 SQVTM, CDR2 ANQGSEA. As DNA, the CDR3 is TGCAGTTATGGGACTAGACACACCGGGGAGCTGTTTTTT. It encodes CSYGTRHTGELFF.

The V and J genes are TRBV6-5 and TRBJ2-7; the match to TRBD2 covers 7 bases. The CDR3 sequence is 15 residues long. The germline V gene has CDR1 MNHEY and CDR2 SVGAGI. V gave up 6 bases and J gave up 0 bases; unmatched junction bases: 8. CDR3 in amino acids: CASSGKAGSSYEQYF. The CDR3 bases are TGTGCCAGCAGCGGAAAAGCGGGGTCCTCCTACGAGCAGTACTTC.

A few counts support this clonotype. The chain couples TRBV6-1 to TRBJ1-1; D uncertain. V dropped 2 bases and J dropped 1 base, with 11 bases sitting between them. In germline, CDR1 is MNHNS, CDR2 SASEGT. The CDR3 covers 15 residues. This CDR3 reads CASSESKGGNTEAFF. The CDR3 DNA follows: TGTGCCAGCAGTGAATCTAAGGGAGGGAACACTGAAGCTTTCTTT.

The chain links TRBV4-1 to TRBJ1-2; D is uncertain. V gave up 3 bases and J gave up 4 bases, with 12 bases separating them. Germline assignment: CDR1 MGHRA and CDR2 YSYEKL. The CDR3 is 14 amino acids. This CDR3 reads CASSQPDGGYGYTF. As DNA, the CDR3 is TGCGCCAGCAGCCAGCCGGATGGCGGCTATGGCTACACCTTC.

The genes are TRBV6-2 or TRBV6-3 and TRBJ2-3; tentatively, D is TRBD1 (6 bases). Trimming shortened V by 6 bases and J by 6 bases, and 19 bases separated the two germline ends. CDR3 length equals 15 residues. Germline loops: CDR1 MNHEY, CDR2 SVGEGT. CDR3 sequence reads: CASRPRARGSDTQYF. Written as DNA, the CDR3 is TGTGCCAGCAGACCACGGGCCAGGGGCTCTGATACGCAGTATTTT.

The genes are TRBV7-8 and TRBJ2-5; D gene uncertain. The V and J ends lost 4 bases and 4 bases respectively, with 10 bases between them. Germline CDR1 SGHVS, CDR2 FQNEAQ. CDR3 length equals 13 residues. CDR3 nucleotide sequence: TGTGCCAGCAGCTACACCAACCCAGAGACCCAGTACTTC. It is translated as CASSYTNPETQYF.

This clonotype was seen only a few times. This chain joins TRBV5-1 and TRBJ2-1; 7 nucleotides line up with TRBD1. The CDR3 loop spans 15 amino acids. Germline V gives CDR1 SGHRS, CDR2 YFSETQ. After removal of 3 bases from V and 6 bases from J, the junction contained 9 bases not matched to a gene. The CDR3 nucleotides are TGCGCCAGCAGCTCCCAACTAACAGGGGTCAATGAGCAGTTCTTC. This sequence encodes CASSSQLTGVNEQFF.

This clonotype has only a few counts. The chain combines TRBV10-3 with TRBJ2-1; 8 bases line up with TRBD2. The CDR3 runs to 14 residues. The V gene end was trimmed by 5 bases and the J gene end by 6 bases; junction bases not matched to a gene: 6. Germline V lookup: CDR1 ENHRY, CDR2 SYGVKD. The CDR3 spells CAISQERGRNEQFF. The CDR3 DNA reads as TGTGCCATCAGTCAAGAGCGGGGGCGCAATGAGCAGTTCTTC.

The chain carries TRBV7-2 and TRBJ2-7, with D maybe TRBD2 (7 bases). Germline CDR1 SGHTA, CDR2 FQGNSA. V lost 1 base and J lost 3, with 16 bases in between. The CDR3 sequence is 16 residues long. The CDR3 sequence is CASSLGLRGGGYEQYF. The DNA for the CDR3 is TGTGCCAGCAGCTTAGGGTTAAGAGGGGGGGGCTACGAGCAGTACTTC. Filled out from reference TRBV7-2 and TRBJ2-7, the complete variable domain reads GAGVSQSPSNKVTEKGKDVELRCDPISGHTALYWYRQSLGQGLEFLIYFQGNSAPDKSGLPSDRFSAERTGGSVSTLTIQRTQQEDSAVYLCASSLGLRGGGYEQYFGPGTRLTVT.

This clonotype was counted only a few times. The chain couples TRBV4-3 to TRBJ1-2; TRBD1 aligns across 11 bases. This CDR3 is 16 amino acids long. CDR1 is LGHNA and CDR2 is YSLEER in the germline V gene. Trimming took 1 base from V and 4 from J; bases not matched to a gene: 5. Here the CDR3 DNA reads TGCGCCAGCAGCCAAGGGCGGGACAGGGGGTTCTATGGCTACACCTTC. It codes for CASSQGRDRGFYGYTF.

This clonotype was observed a few times. CDR3 protein: CASSSALREGNEQYF. CDR3 sequence (DNA): TGTGCCAGCAGTTCCGCCCTCAGGGAGGGGAACGAGCAGTACTTC. J is TRBJ2-7 and V is TRBV6-2 or TRBV6-3, with TRBD2 matching 7 bases. This CDR3 is built from 15 residues. Germline V gene data show CDR1 as MNHEY and CDR2 as SVGEGT. V dropped 4 bases and J dropped 5; count of bases not matched to a gene: 11.

The rearrangement joins TRBV7-8 to TRBJ2-1; D may be TRBD2 (6 bases). This CDR3 is 15 amino acids long. Germline-derived CDR1 and CDR2 are SGHVS and FQNEAQ. With 5 bases removed from V and 8 bases from J, the gap between germline ends came to 19 bases. DNA of the CDR3: TGTGCCAGCAGCCTCCGGGGGTACTTGGTCGATGAGCAGTTCTTC. Its protein product is CASSLRGYLVDEQFF.

This CDR3 is CASRMDTEAFF. The CDR3, as DNA: TGTGCCAGCAGAATGGACACTGAAGCTTTCTTT. The chain joins TRBV28 to TRBJ1-1; no reliable D call. V lost 6 bases to trimming and J lost 3 bases, with 5 bases between them. The CDR3 runs 11 residues. Germline V gene lookup returns CDR1 MDHEN and CDR2 SYDVKM.

The J gene is TRBJ1-4, the V gene TRBV9, with 7 bases that match TRBD1. The V and J ends lost 2 bases and 8 bases, in that order; junction bases with no gene match: 3. The V gene's germline CDR1 is SGDLS and CDR2 YYNGEE. CDR3 length: 13 residues. As DNA, the CDR3 is TGTGCCAGCAGCGTGGCAGGGGGAGAAAAACTGTTTTTT. Translating gives CASSVAGGEKLFF.